Listed here is a single T cell receptor beta chain. Its antigen remains unidentified. This sample is part of a study of cytomegalovirus exposure and HLA in healthy donors. Study details: An analysis done earlier identified roughly 120 million unique TCR beta sequences from approximately 200 million T cells. Study observations and caveats: Later analysis showed TCR association rates varying by HLA locus, highest for DRB1 and lowest for HLA-C. Analysis performed later showed TCR beta chains linked to HLA being more clonally expanded than equally common others. For TCR beta chains, V- and J-gene trimming was later linked to a missense DCLRE1C variant.

The PCR made use of 60 Vbeta and 13 Jbeta primers. Assay: immunoSEQ multiplex PCR; the TCRdb copy retains only in-frame clones and omits some. The sample has some 130,000 clones; 80% are singletons. Sequencing was carried out using PBMCs. The source is a man aged 25 to 40 in good health.

CDR3 DNA sequence: TGCGCCAGCAGCCACTGGTGGACAGTCGGCAATCAGCCCCAGCATTTT. Protein sequence: CASSHWWTVGNQPQHF. The V call is TRBV4-1, the J call TRBJ1-5, with a weak D call TRBD1 (6 bases). V was cut by 3 bases and J by 2 bases, with 14 bases left in between. This CDR3 spans 16 amino acids. Germline loops: CDR1 MGHRA, CDR2 YSYEKL.